What follows are 8 T cell receptor beta chains derived from one specimen sequenced in a study of beta chain features in type 1 diabetes. What was sequenced were expressed TCRB transcripts, since all of the isolated RNA had been reverse transcribed. TCRdb's table, derived via immunoSEQ multiplex PCR, lists solely in-frame clones and lacks some. In the table there are about 620,000 clones, roughly a sixth of which are singletons. The sample consisted of naive CD4+ T cells from blood. The receptors shown here come from a man younger than 35 in good health.

This clone was detected only a few times. This chain joins TRBV7-6 and TRBJ2-3; TRBD2 is a possible D gene (5 bases). Trimming stripped 4 bases from V and 3 bases from J, with 5 bases between. There are 12 residues in the CDR3. Germline values: CDR1 SGHVS, CDR2 FNYEAQ. The CDR3 nucleotides read TGTGCCAGCAGCTGGAGGACAGATACGCAGTATTTT. Protein: CASSWRTDTQYF.

This chain connects TRBV4-1 to TRBJ2-7; 8 nucleotides align to TRBD1. The ends lost 4 bases at V and 5 bases at J; junction bases unmatched: 7. CDR3 length equals 14 residues. Looked up from germline, CDR1 is MGHRA and CDR2 is YSYEKL. The CDR3 DNA reads as TGCGCCAGCAGCCTGGGACAGGTGTTCAACGAGCAGTACTTC. Encoded protein: CASSLGQVFNEQYF.

The V call is TRBV4-3, the J call TRBJ1-1, with TRBD1 identical over 8 bases. This CDR3 is 15 amino acids long. The V gene end was trimmed by 3 bases and the J gene end by 5 bases; junction bases not matched to a gene: 8. The germline V gene encodes CDR1 LGHNA and CDR2 YSLEER. The CDR3 here is CASSHDTGGSTEAFF. The CDR3 DNA reads as TGCGCCAGCAGCCATGACACAGGGGGTAGTACTGAAGCTTTCTTT.

Details on this clone: The same CDR3 can be traced to other DNA sequences in this sample. The chain employs TRBV4-3 and TRBJ2-3, with TRBD1 identical over 7 bases. This CDR3 is built from 14 residues. Trimming cost V 1 base and J 5 bases; bases outside gene matches: 3. Germline CDR1 reads LGHNA; CDR2 reads YSLEER. The CDR3 here is CASSQGGGGDTQYF. The CDR3 bases are TGCGCCAGCAGCCAAGGAGGGGGCGGAGATACGCAGTATTTT.

There are a few counts of this clone. The chain uses TRBV4-1 and TRBJ2-7, with D uncertain. Germline V gene sequence: CDR1 MGHRA, CDR2 YSYEKL. The V end was cut by 1 base, the J end by 1 base, with 11 bases between. This CDR3 is built from 15 residues. CDR3 loop: CASSQGTVPSYEQYF. The CDR3 bases are TGCGCCAGCAGCCAAGGTACGGTCCCGTCCTACGAGCAGTACTTC.

This clone has more than one count but fewer than ten. Other DNA sequences of this sample code for an identical CDR3. The rearrangement joins TRBV7-9 to TRBJ1-1, with D possibly matching TRBD1 (6 bases). V was trimmed by 5 bases and J by 5 bases, leaving 12 bases between them. CDR3 length: 13 residues. Per the germline V gene, CDR1 is SEHNR and CDR2 is FQNEAQ (reference sequence). The CDR3 reads CASSLRGGTEAFF. The CDR3 nucleotides read TGTGCCAGCAGCCTCAGGGGTGGAACTGAAGCTTTCTTT.

The V gene is TRBV27, the J gene TRBJ2-3; a possible D gene is TRBD2 (6 bases). Germline V gene data show CDR1 as MNHEY and CDR2 as SMNVEV (reference sequence). The CDR3 consists of 12 residues. Trimming left V 3 bases short and J 7 bases short, with 8 bases between. The CDR3 protein is CASSFAGNTQYF. Here the CDR3 DNA reads TGTGCCAGCAGTTTTGCGGGGAATACGCAGTATTTT.

This clone was detected only a few times. V and J are TRBV15 and TRBJ1-2, with TRBD1 matching over 11 bases. Germline values: CDR1 LNHNV, CDR2 YYDKDF (reference sequence). The CDR3 spans 16 residues. Trimming at V came to 3 bases and at J to 6 bases, leaving 9 bases not matched to a gene. Here the CDR3 reads CATSRDRGHLWDGYTF. CDR3 in DNA: TGTGCCACCAGCAGGGACAGGGGGCACCTTTGGGATGGCTACACCTTC.